This T cell receptor beta chain was captured in a study of blood T cell repertoires in COVID-19. Data came from immunoSEQ multiplex PCR; TCRdb stores just in-frame clones and leaves some out. This sample has 140,000 to 150,000 clones, with about 80% found just once. Trimming left V 4 bases short and J 9 bases short, with 13 bases between. CDR3 length equals 14 residues. Sequences were obtained from peripheral blood. The genes are TRBV23-1 and TRBJ1-6; D not resolved. TRBV23-1 is an open reading frame whose function is uncertain. This receptor was identified in a man in his 70s who had recovered from COVID-19. CDR3 residues: CASSPTVTTSPLHF. DNA for the CDR3: TGCGCCAGCAGTCCTACAGTGACGACTTCACCCCTCCACTTT.